This T cell receptor (beta chain) was obtained from a study of control samples from healthy donors and cancer patients. Assay used: immunoSEQ multiplex PCR; TCRdb lists only in-frame clones, some missing. The sample lists around 190,000 clones; 90% were seen once. CDR1 is SNHLY, CDR2 FYNNEI, per germline. The CDR3 is 13 amino acids. Deletions cut 8 bases from V and 7 bases from J, with 14 bases between. The origin of this receptor is a woman between 45 and 60 years old in good health. V usage is TRBV2 and J usage is TRBJ1-4, with D possibly matching TRBD1 (5 bases). The sample comprised blood. The CDR3: CASGPGRGEKLFF. In DNA form, the CDR3 reads TGTGCCAGCGGTCCGGGACGAGGTGAAAAACTGTTTTTT.